This entry features one T cell receptor beta chain sequence. Its target is not known. The people who gave samples were healthy Caucasians from Russia, aged roughly 6 to 95. The authors ran a second PCR of roughly 6 to 11 cycles using a sample-barcoded 5' primer and a J-beta primer mix. TCRdb analysed the 5' RACE reads with MiXCR anew, one entry per CDR3 protein. The table includes about 1,500,000 distinct CDR3 sequences, around 39% detected once. Germline V gene sequence: CDR1 SGHVS, CDR2 FQNEAQ. This CDR3 comprises 13 residues. The V gene lost 2 bases and the J gene lost 10 bases, with 14 bases spanning the gap. These data come from a study of blood T cells in healthy people across ages. Study-wide results and caveats: Estimates based on one million T cells were treated as lower bounds. Aged donors had fewer naive CD4+ cells and lower diversity than long-lived donors. Observed TCR beta diversity per million T cells went down as age went up. This fall followed a roughly linear course with age.

The receptor was isolated from a woman aged 18-29 years in good health. The chain couples TRBV7-8 to TRBJ1-1; D perhaps matches TRBD1 (5 bases). Material: blood. CDR3 in amino acids: CASSLTGSSGAFF. The DNA of the CDR3 is TGTGCCAGCAGCTTAACAGGCAGTTCGGGAGCTTTCTTT.